The rows below give T cell receptor beta chains drawn from one sample of a study of T cells in Graves' hyperthyroidism and ophthalmopathy. TCRdb redid the calling of the multiplex PCR reads with MiXCR, one entry per CDR3 protein. Here the sample spans about 580,000 distinct CDR3 sequences, around 42% being singletons. The sequenced sample consisted of peripheral blood or thyroid tissue (not recorded which). The receptors stem from a woman aged 18-35 years with Graves' hyperthyroidism. CDR3s leave out the opening cysteine and the closing phenylalanine or tryptophan. Rows give clone size only sometimes, using once, few, many, or a class for an expanded clone.

v_gene: TRBV27
j_gene: TRBJ1-1
abundance: .
CDR3aa: ASTGGESTEAF

v_gene: TRBV7-3
j_gene: TRBJ1-1
abundance: .
CDR3aa: ASSPDTGAEGRTEAF

v_gene: TRBV5-1
j_gene: TRBJ2-1
abundance: .
CDR3aa: ASSFGGTEQF

v_gene: TRBV20-1
j_gene: TRBJ2-7
abundance: many
CDR3aa: SARQGVNYEQY

v_gene: TRBV20-1
j_gene: TRBJ2-3
abundance: .
CDR3aa: SARVTSDTQY

v_gene: TRBV12-3/TRBV12-4
j_gene: TRBJ1-5
abundance: many
CDR3aa: ASRLTQGSNQPQH

v_gene: TRBV30
j_gene: TRBJ2-2
abundance: .
CDR3aa: AWSKGGTGELF

v_gene: TRBV5-1
j_gene: TRBJ2-7
abundance: many
CDR3aa: ASSPEGRSTTSYEQY

v_gene: TRBV2
j_gene: TRBJ2-2
abundance: many
CDR3aa: ASVGQVVTGELF

v_gene: TRBV7-9
j_gene: TRBJ1-4
abundance: .
CDR3aa: ASSPTDEKLF

v_gene: TRBV2
j_gene: TRBJ2-5
abundance: .
CDR3aa: ASSDGEETQY

v_gene: TRBV29-1
j_gene: TRBJ2-2
abundance: many
CDR3aa: SVLGDGRTGELF

v_gene: TRBV10-3
j_gene: TRBJ1-1
abundance: many
CDR3aa: AISLQGAGTEAF

v_gene: TRBV15
j_gene: TRBJ2-7
abundance: many
CDR3aa: ATSSGRGGEQY

v_gene: TRBV2
j_gene: TRBJ2-4
abundance: .
CDR3aa: ASRGRVRY

v_gene: TRBV6-1
j_gene: TRBJ2-7
abundance: .
CDR3aa: ASSGWAGGSYDQY

v_gene: TRBV15
j_gene: TRBJ1-3
abundance: many
CDR3aa: ATSRDLASSGNTIY

v_gene: TRBV6-5
j_gene: TRBJ1-4
abundance: many
CDR3aa: ASSRGTGLDEKLF

v_gene: TRBV20-1
j_gene: TRBJ2-5
abundance: many
CDR3aa: SASSREGPQGTQY

v_gene: TRBV7-3
j_gene: TRBJ2-7
abundance: .
CDR3aa: ASSPMGQGAVEQY

v_gene: TRBV7-2
j_gene: TRBJ2-7
abundance: few
CDR3aa: ASSLSRESYEQY

v_gene: TRBV7-9
j_gene: TRBJ1-1
abundance: .
CDR3aa: ASSSRIPGTMNTEAF

v_gene: TRBV7-2
j_gene: TRBJ1-5
abundance: .
CDR3aa: ACSPSGDSNQPQH

v_gene: TRBV19
j_gene: TRBJ2-2
abundance: many
CDR3aa: ASSTGQENTGELF

v_gene: TRBV5-1
j_gene: TRBJ2-7
abundance: many
CDR3aa: ASSLASGAYEQY

v_gene: TRBV2
j_gene: TRBJ2-1
abundance: few
CDR3aa: ASTQEGLAGVNEQF